One TCR beta chain is described in this entry. Its antigen is unknown. This sample was taken from a study of CD8+ T cells in alopecia areata. CDR1 and CDR2 from the germline V gene are SQVTM and ANQGSEA. The CDR3 spans 10 residues. Trimming removed 1 base at V and 8 bases at J, with 5 bases between. General observations from the study: Besides other cells, scalp samples also yield sequences of resident alphabeta T cells from normal skin.

In each case, RNA was isolated and then reverse transcribed into cDNA as the sequencing template. Profiling relied on immunoSEQ multiplex PCR, and the TCRdb table lists in-frame clones only, not all of them. Found here are some 100,000 clones, approximately 60% of them singletons; the top ten hold around 2.8%. The source of this sequence is a human donor in good health. Specimen: CD4+ T cells sorted from blood. The rearrangement joins TRBV29-1 to TRBJ1-2; D ambiguous. This CDR3 reads CSVEAKGYTF. The CDR3 nucleotides are TGCAGCGTTGAAGCAAAGGGCTACACCTTC.